This passage covers 8 T cell receptor beta chains from one sample sequenced in a study of T cell clonality in common variable immunodeficiency. Using immunoSEQ multiplex PCR, the repertoire was profiled, and TCRdb retains in-frame clones only, with some absent. The profile covers about 52,000 clones, none occurring a single time. Sequenced sample: peripheral blood mononuclear cells. These receptors came from a person aged 18 to 75 in good health.

This clone occurred a few times. The read terminates 3 residues before the CDR3 end, so the remaining end is supplied by the germline J gene. This chain joins TRBV19 and TRBJ1-1; D is possibly TRBD1 (5 bases). Deletions cut 5 bases from V and 7 bases from J, with 14 bases between. This CDR3 is 13 amino acids long. Per germline, CDR1 LNHDA and CDR2 SQIVND (reference sequence). The CDR3 DNA, read in part, is TGTGCCAGTAGTCCTTACCCAGGGATTGAA. As protein: CASSPYPGIE. The complete CDR3 protein is CASSPYPGIEAFF.

This clone came up many times. The read comes to an end 3 residues before the CDR3 does, leaving the germline J gene to fill in the end. The chain uses TRBV10-1 and TRBJ2-2, with TRBD1 matching 9 bases. Germline V gives CDR1 WNHNN, CDR2 SYGVQD (reference sequence). CDR3 length equals 16 residues. V was pared by 6 bases and J by 6 bases, with 11 bases of the junction left unmatched. The CDR3 spells CASSDQGQGISGELFF. Incomplete CDR3 DNA: TGCGCCAGCAGCGACCAGGGACAGGGAATTTCCGGGGAG.

Ten or more counts support this clone. The read terminates 3 residues before the CDR3 end, so the remaining end is supplied by the germline J gene. This rearrangement joins TRBV5-4 to TRBJ1-3; 8 bases fit TRBD1. The CDR3 contains 15 residues. V lost 5 bases to trimming and J lost 0 bases; unmatched junction nucleotides: 4. CDR1 is SGHNT, CDR2 YYREEE, per germline (reference sequence). The CDR3 sequence: CASSPGQVSGNTIYF. CDR3 DNA, as far as it was read: TGTGCCAGCAGTCCGGGACAGGTCTCTGGAAACACC.

This clone was seen ten or more times. The CDR3 end falls 3 residues outside the read, so it is completed with the germline J gene. The chain joins TRBV6-4 to TRBJ2-3; 11 positions match TRBD2. Per the germline V gene, CDR1 is MRHNA and CDR2 is SNTAGT. V lost 3 bases to trimming and J lost 1 base; unmatched junction nucleotides: 0. This CDR3 region has 15 residues. CDR3 sequence reads: CASSETSGGTDTQYF. The sequenced part of the CDR3 DNA is TGTGCCAGCAGTGAGACTAGCGGGGGCACAGATACG.

At least ten counts were recorded for this clone. The read halts 3 residues ahead of the CDR3 end, with the missing end drawn from the germline J gene. The V and J genes are TRBV20-1 and TRBJ2-3, with D possibly being TRBD1 (5 bases). Trimming removed 3 bases at V and 1 base at J, with 11 bases between. The CDR3 spans 14 residues. The V gene's germline CDR1 is DFQATT and CDR2 SNEGSKA (reference sequence). CDR3 sequence: CSASFQGGTDTQYF. CDR3 bases read: TGCAGTGCTAGCTTTCAGGGTGGCACAGATACG.

This clone has at least ten counts. The sequence runs out 3 residues before the end of the CDR3; the remainder is reconstructed from the germline J gene. The genes are TRBV5-4 and TRBJ2-1; weak D call: TRBD2 (7 bases). The CDR3 extends over 13 amino acids. CDR1 is SGHNT and CDR2 is YYREEE in the germline V gene (reference sequence). Trimming took off 7 bases at V and 5 bases at J, with 13 bases between the two ends. The CDR3 DNA, read in part, is TGTGCCAGCGCGGGGGCCTTAGACAATGAG. Translating gives CASAGALDNE. The entire CDR3 sequence reads CASAGALDNEQFF. Using reference TRBV5-4 and TRBJ2-1 for the parts outside the CDR3, the full variable domain is ETGVTQSPTHLIKTRGQQVTLRCSSQSGHNTVSWYQQALGQGPQFIFQYYREEENGRGNFPPRFSGLQFPNYSSELNVNALELDDSALYLCASAGALDNEQFFGPGTRLTVL.

Ten or more counts support this clone. The sequence runs out 3 residues before the end of the CDR3; the remainder is reconstructed from the germline J gene. This chain joins TRBV2 and TRBJ2-7, with 7 bases aligning to TRBD2. Germline lookup yields CDR1 SNHLY and CDR2 FYNNEI. V lost 8 bases, J lost 0 bases, and 1 base stayed unmatched. This CDR3 comprises 12 residues. CDR3 DNA (partial): TGTGCCAGCCGGGACTACTCCTACGAG. This translates into CASRDYSYE. The CDR3 reads in full as CASRDYSYEQYF. The full variable domain, its missing parts supplied by reference TRBV2 and TRBJ2-7, is EPEVTQTPSHQVTQMGQEVILRCVPISNHLYFYWYRQILGQKVEFLVSFYNNEISEKSEIFDDQFSVERPDGSNFTLKIRSTKLEDSAMYFCASRDYSYEQYFGPGTRLTVT.

This clone was counted only a few times. The read finishes 3 residues shy of the CDR3 end, and the germline J gene is used to complete it. The chain carries TRBV11-2 and TRBJ2-7, with 9 bases aligning to TRBD1. Per the germline V gene, CDR1 is SGHAT and CDR2 is FQNNGV. The V and J ends lost 5 bases and 6 bases, in that order; junction bases with no gene match: 8. The CDR3 consists of 14 residues. CDR3 bases read: TGTGCCAGCAGCCTTGGACAGGGGATGAGCGAG. Its translation is CASSLGQGMSE. The full CDR3 protein is CASSLGQGMSEQYF.